One sample yielded the 18 T cell receptor beta chains listed below, sequenced in a study of OX40 agonist ivuxolimab in advanced cancers. Data came from immunoSEQ multiplex PCR; TCRdb stores just in-frame clones and leaves some out. Here the sample spans some 68,000 clones, 80% to 90% being singletons. The material was CD4+ or CD8+ T cells sorted from blood, obtained in a trial of the OX40 agonist ivuxolimab. The receptors stem from an adult with an advanced solid tumor such as melanoma, head and neck, liver or kidney cancer.

The rearrangement links TRBV4-1 to TRBJ2-3; D is uncertain. This CDR3 comprises 14 residues. The V gene's germline CDR1 is MGHRA and CDR2 YSYEKL. Between the trimmed V and J ends, which lost 4 bases and 2 bases, there was a span of 10 bases. The chain's CDR3 is CASSLGSYTDTQYF. The CDR3 nucleotides read TGCGCCAGCAGCCTTGGATCTTACACAGATACGCAGTATTTT.

This chain uses TRBV6-1 with TRBJ1-5; D is unclear. Deletions cut 2 bases from V and 4 bases from J, with 6 bases between. The germline gives CDR1 MNHNS, CDR2 SASEGT. The CDR3 contains 13 residues. CDR3 in DNA: TGTGCCAGCAGTGAACGGGAAAATCAGCCCCAGCATTTT. Its translation: CASSERENQPQHF.

The genes are TRBV5-1 and TRBJ2-5, with TRBD2 matching over 7 bases. The germline V gene encodes CDR1 SGHRS and CDR2 YFSETQ. V trimming: 4 bases; J trimming: 1 base; junction bases outside the gene matches: 7. This CDR3 comprises 15 residues. DNA for the CDR3: TGCGCCAGCAGCCCGGCGGCGGGAGCCCAAGAGACCCAGTACTTC. Residues: CASSPAAGAQETQYF. Based on the CDR3 plus reference TRBV5-1 and TRBJ2-5, the full variable domain is KAGVTQTPRYLIKTRGQQVTLSCSPISGHRSVSWYQQTPGQGLQFLFEYFSETQRNKGNFPGRFSGRQFSNSRSEMNVSTLELGDSALYLCASSPAAGAQETQYFGPGTRLLVL.

This clone was picked up a small number of times. The genes are TRBV5-5 and TRBJ1-6, with no clear D. The V gene lost 0 bases and the J gene lost 7 bases, with 5 bases spanning the gap. CDR1 SGHKS and CDR2 YYEKEE come from the germline V gene (reference sequence). CDR3 length: 13 residues. As DNA, the CDR3 is TGTGCCAGCAGCTTGGGGGAAAATTCACCCCTCCACTTT. Translating it yields CASSLGENSPLHF.

V and J are TRBV18 and TRBJ1-6; TRBD1 matches at 9 bases. Losses at the gene ends were 3 bases for V and 4 bases for J; bases not matched to a gene: 4. The CDR3 totals 16 residues. Germline CDR1 reads KGHSH; CDR2 reads LQKENI. As DNA, the CDR3 is TGTGCCAGCTCACCCTCGGGACAGGGATATAATTCACCCCTCCACTTT. This sequence encodes CASSPSGQGYNSPLHF.

This clone was counted a single time. The chain recombines TRBV27 with TRBJ1-6; D is unresolved. Looked up from germline, CDR1 is MNHEY and CDR2 is SMNVEV (reference sequence). V lost 6 bases and J lost 6, with 6 bases in between. CDR3 length: 12 amino acids. The CDR3 reads CASSRPNSPLHF. The CDR3 DNA is TGTGCCAGCAGCCGCCCTAATTCACCCCTCCACTTT.

The V gene is TRBV5-1, the J gene TRBJ1-6; TRBD1 agrees at 10 bases. CDR3 length: 17 residues. Losses at the gene ends were 4 bases for V and 11 bases for J; bases not matched to a gene: 15. Germline V gene lookup returns CDR1 SGHRS and CDR2 YFSETQ. CDR3 amino acids: CASSLPRQGASFPPLHF. CDR3 DNA sequence: TGCGCCAGCAGCCTCCCCCGACAGGGGGCCTCCTTTCCACCCCTCCACTTT.

The rearrangement uses TRBV6-6 and TRBJ2-1; 9 positions agree with TRBD1. V shed 5 bases, J shed 3 bases, and the junction held 8 bases outside the gene matches. The CDR3 is 16 amino acids. Per the germline V gene, CDR1 is MNHNY and CDR2 is SVGAGI (reference sequence). The CDR3 bases are TGTGCCAGCAGTCCTACAGGGGGCAATGGCTACAATGAGCAGTTCTTC. This translates into CASSPTGGNGYNEQFF.

The V call is TRBV6-1, the J call TRBJ2-7, with 7 bases lining up with TRBD1. The CDR3 sequence is 14 residues long. CDR1 and CDR2 (germline): MNHNS, SASEGT. The V and J ends lost 6 bases and 2 bases, in that order; junction bases with no gene match: 7. CDR3 protein: CASRRTGATYEQYF. CDR3 nucleotide sequence: TGTGCCAGCAGAAGAACAGGGGCCACCTACGAGCAGTACTTC.

The chain carries TRBV9 and TRBJ2-7; 8 bases align to TRBD2. Germline trimming cut 0 bases from V and 7 bases from J; bases unmatched to any gene: 6. CDR1 is SGDLS, CDR2 YYNGEE, per germline. The CDR3 is 14 amino acids. The CDR3 spells CASSVGAGGREQYF. The CDR3 nucleotides are TGTGCCAGCAGCGTAGGTGCGGGAGGTCGTGAGCAGTACTTC.

V and J are TRBV5-1 and TRBJ2-7; 7 bases match TRBD1. The CDR3 is 15 residues long. Germline V gene lookup returns CDR1 SGHRS and CDR2 YFSETQ. The V and J ends lost 3 bases and 0 bases, in that order; junction bases with no gene match: 6. Here the CDR3 reads CASSSGTAVSYEQYF. CDR3 DNA sequence: TGCGCCAGCAGCTCCGGGACAGCAGTCTCCTACGAGCAGTACTTC.

Of note for this clone: Because the CDR3's place on the DNA is in doubt, the DNA is left out and the CDR3 is given as listed by TCRdb. The chain joins TRBV28 to TRBJ2-5; the DNA was not compared with TRBD2, the D call given in the table. CDR1 and CDR2 (germline): MDHEN, SYDVKM. The CDR3 totals 14 residues, both ends included. This chain's CDR3 is CASSLERDEETQYF.

The rearrangement links TRBV5-1 to TRBJ2-7; no clear D. V lost 0 bases to trimming and J lost 4 bases, with 5 bases between them. Germline values: CDR1 SGHRS, CDR2 YFSETQ. This CDR3 has 12 amino acids. The CDR3 region is CASSLEQYEQYF. For the CDR3, the DNA is TGCGCCAGCAGCTTGGAGCAGTACGAGCAGTACTTC.

This clone was seen only once. The chain recombines TRBV7-2 with TRBJ1-2; D is uncertain. The germline gives CDR1 SGHTA, CDR2 FQGNSA. V was trimmed by 2 bases and J by 6 bases, leaving 10 bases between them. This CDR3 region has 13 residues. The CDR3 nucleotides read TGTGCCAGCAGCTTAAACGGGAGAGATGGCTACACCTTC. Protein product: CASSLNGRDGYTF.

V usage is TRBV2 and J usage is TRBJ2-5; D is ambiguous. V was shortened by 4 bases and J by 2 bases, with 5 bases between the two germline ends. Per the germline V gene, CDR1 is SNHLY and CDR2 is FYNNEI. This CDR3 region has 12 residues. This CDR3 is CASSVGQETQYF. The CDR3 DNA follows: TGTGCCAGCAGTGTGGGGCAAGAGACCCAGTACTTC.

The chain employs TRBV2 and TRBJ2-7; D gene uncertain. This CDR3 region has 13 residues. Trimming took off 3 bases at V and 1 base at J, with 7 bases between the two ends. CDR1 and CDR2 from the germline V gene are SNHLY and FYNNEI. The chain's CDR3 is CASSDVGSYEQYF. The CDR3 region has the DNA TGTGCCAGCAGTGATGTGGGTTCCTACGAGCAGTACTTC.

This chain links TRBV7-9 with TRBJ1-2; D is unclear. V shed 8 bases and J shed 0 bases, with 4 bases lying between them. Looked up from germline, CDR1 is SEHNR and CDR2 is FQNEAQ (reference sequence). The CDR3 runs to 11 residues. CDR3 nucleotide sequence: TGTGCCAGCGAGGCTAACTATGGCTACACCTTC. It yields the protein CASEANYGYTF.

This rearrangement joins TRBV5-4 to TRBJ2-3; 10 positions match TRBD2. The junction had 1 base not matched to a gene; V was cut back by 7 bases and J by 2 bases. The germline gives CDR1 SGHNT, CDR2 YYREEE (reference sequence). There are 13 residues in the CDR3. CDR3 sequence reads: CASGLAATDTQYF. Written as DNA, the CDR3 is TGTGCCAGCGGACTAGCGGCCACAGATACGCAGTATTTT. Full variable domain (rest looked up from reference TRBV5-4 and TRBJ2-3): ETGVTQSPTHLIKTRGQQVTLRCSSQSGHNTVSWYQQALGQGPQFIFQYYREEENGRGNFPPRFSGLQFPNYSSELNVNALELDDSALYLCASGLAATDTQYFGPGTRLTVL.